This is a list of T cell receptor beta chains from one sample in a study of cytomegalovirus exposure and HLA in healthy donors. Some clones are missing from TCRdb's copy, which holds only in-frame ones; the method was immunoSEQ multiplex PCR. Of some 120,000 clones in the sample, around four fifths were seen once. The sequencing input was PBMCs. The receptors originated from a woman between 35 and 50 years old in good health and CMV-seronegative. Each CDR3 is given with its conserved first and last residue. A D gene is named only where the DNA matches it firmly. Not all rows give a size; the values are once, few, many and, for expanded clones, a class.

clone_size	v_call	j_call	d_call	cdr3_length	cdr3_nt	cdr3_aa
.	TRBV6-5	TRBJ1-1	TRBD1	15	TGTGCCAGCAGCCCCCCAGACAGGGGGCGGACTGAAGCTTTCTTT	CASSPPDRGRTEAFF
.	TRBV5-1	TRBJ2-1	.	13	TGCGCCAGCAGCTCCAGGACTGGGGGGGAGCAGTTCTTC	CASSSRTGGEQFF
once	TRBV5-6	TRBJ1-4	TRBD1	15	TGTGCCAGCAGCTTGGACCAGGGGGCTAATGAAAAACTGTTTTTT	CASSLDQGANEKLFF
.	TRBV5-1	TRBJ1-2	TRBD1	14	TGCGCCAGCAGCTTCGGACAGGCGGAGGATGGCTACACCTTC	CASSFGQAEDGYTF
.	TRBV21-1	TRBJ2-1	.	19	TGTGCCAGCAGGCCGCCCGGAGAGTCCGGGACTAGCGACCCCAATGAGCAGTTCTTC	CASRPPGESGTSDPNEQFF
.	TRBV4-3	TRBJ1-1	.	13	TGCGCCAGCAGCCCAGACATTCAGGGTGAAGCTTTCTTT	CASSPDIQGEAFF
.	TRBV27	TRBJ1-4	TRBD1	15	TGTGCCAGCAGTTTCAGACAGGGTGCTAATGAAAAACTGTTTTTT	CASSFRQGANEKLFF
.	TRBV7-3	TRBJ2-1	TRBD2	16	TGTGCCAGCAGCTTACCCCCGACTAGCGGGGGGGCTCGACAGTTCTTC	CASSLPPTSGGARQFF
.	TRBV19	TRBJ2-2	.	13	TGTGCCAGTACCCTAGGGGCGGTCGGGGAGCTGTTTTTT	CASTLGAVGELFF
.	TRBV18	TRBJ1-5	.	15	TGTGCCAGCTCACCACAAGGAGCTAGCAATCAGCCCCAGCATTTT	CASSPQGASNQPQHF
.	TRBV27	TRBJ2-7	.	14	TGTGCCAGCAGCCAGGGCCCGCCCTCCTACGAGCAGTACTTC	CASSQGPPSYEQYF
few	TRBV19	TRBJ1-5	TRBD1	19	TGTGCCAGTAGTATAAGGGGGACAGGGGGGGGTTTAAGCAATCAGCCCCAGCATTTT	CASSIRGTGGGLSNQPQHF
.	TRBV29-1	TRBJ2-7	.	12	TGCAGCGTTGACGGCCAGGGGCTTGAGCAGTACTTC	CSVDGQGLEQYF
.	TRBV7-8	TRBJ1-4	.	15	TGTGCCAGCAGCTTAGAAAGGGGGAGAGATGAAAAACTGTTTTTT	CASSLERGRDEKLFF
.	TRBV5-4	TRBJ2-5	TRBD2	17	TGTGCCAGCAGCCCCTACCGACTAGCGGGAGAGGGGGAGACCCAGTACTTC	CASSPYRLAGEGETQYF
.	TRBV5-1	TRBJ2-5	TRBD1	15	TGCGCCAGCAGCGAAAGAGGGGGCTCCCAAGAGACCCAGTACTTC	CASSERGGSQETQYF